These T cell receptor beta chains were read from a single sample in a study of human T cells and chemical hapten exposure. Each CDR3 protein gets one entry after TCRdb re-called the 5' RACE reads with MiXCR. The sample has some 150,000 distinct CDR3 sequences, about 4.3% seen once. Receptors originate from a female donor in good health. Each CDR3 is given with its conserved first and last residue. A D gene is named only where the DNA matches it firmly. Clone size is stated in some rows and not others, as once, few, many or a class when expanded.

V	size	J	D	CDR3	DNA
TRBV6-1	many	TRBJ2-3	-	CASSERRDTYSTDTQYF	TGTGCCAGCAGTGAACGTCGGGACACCTATAGCACAGATACGCAGTATTTT
TRBV3-1	many	TRBJ2-3	-	CASSQRTDTQYF	TGTGCCAGCAGCCAACGCACAGATACGCAGTATTTT
TRBV2	many	TRBJ1-5	-	CASSGQGIQPQHF	TGTGCCAGCAGTGGTCAGGGTATTCAGCCCCAGCATTTT
TRBV12-3/TRBV12-4	many	TRBJ2-7	-	CASSDSGGTFYEQYF	TGTGCCAGCAGTGACTCAGGCGGGACGTTCTACGAGCAGTACTTC
TRBV6-2/TRBV6-3	many	TRBJ2-7	TRBD2	CASSYSSGDIDEQYF	TGTGCCAGCAGTTACTCTAGCGGGGATATCGACGAGCAGTACTTC
TRBV2	many	TRBJ2-2	TRBD2	CASSSRTSFAGELFF	TGTGCCAGCAGTTCTAGGACTAGCTTTGCCGGGGAGCTGTTTTTT
TRBV5-4	many	TRBJ2-7	TRBD1	CASSGGGTGQYEQYF	TGTGCCAGCAGCGGGGGCGGGACAGGCCAATACGAGCAGTACTTC
TRBV29-1	many	TRBJ1-2	-	CSVEDPGYGYTF	TGCAGCGTTGAAGATCCAGGCTATGGCTACACCTTC
TRBV14	-	TRBJ1-1	-	CASSLVLDSSCFF	TGTGCCAGCAGCCTGGTCCTGGACAGTAGTTGTTTCTTT
TRBV12-3/TRBV12-4	-	TRBJ2-1	-	CASRAIQDGEQFF	TGTGCCAGCAGAGCCATTCAGGACGGTGAGCAGTTCTTC
TRBV20-1	many	TRBJ1-1	-	CSAGRWGRTEAFF	TGCAGTGCGGGCCGTTGGGGGAGGACTGAAGCTTTCTTT
TRBV12-3/TRBV12-4	many	TRBJ2-1	TRBD2	CASSLGTSGGNEQFF	TGTGCCAGCAGTCTGGGGACTAGCGGGGGCAATGAGCAGTTCTTC
TRBV4-3	many	TRBJ1-6	TRBD1	CASSQGQTGTGYLSPLHF	TGCGCCAGCAGCCAGGGACAGACCGGGACAGGGTATCTTTCACCCCTCCACTTT
TRBV20-1	many	TRBJ1-1	-	CSATPGDREAFF	TGCAGTGCAACACCCGGGGACCGTGAAGCTTTCTTT
TRBV3-1	many	TRBJ1-6	-	CASSQDPVNNSPLHF	TGTGCCAGCAGCCAAGATCCCGTCAACAATTCACCCCTCCACTTT
TRBV6-5	few	TRBJ1-1	-	CASSPTSTEAEAFF	TGTGCCAGCAGTCCTACCAGCACGGAGGCTGAAGCTTTCTTT
TRBV4-2	many	TRBJ2-1	-	CASSQTLGDYNEQFF	TGTGCCAGCAGCCAGACCTTGGGGGACTACAATGAGCAGTTCTTC